This TCR beta chain was recovered during a study of blood T cell repertoires in COVID-19. Data came from immunoSEQ multiplex PCR; TCRdb stores just in-frame clones and leaves some out. Of about 150,000 clones listed, 70% to 90% are singletons. Germline-derived CDR1 and CDR2 are LGHDT and YNNKEL (reference sequence). V lost 3 bases and J lost 7, with 19 bases in between. The CDR3 contains 15 residues. What was sequenced was peripheral blood. This sequence joins TRBV3-1 (or the pseudogene TRBV3-2) and TRBJ2-7; tentatively, D is TRBD2 (5 bases). The receptor was derived from a woman aged 55-70 years with COVID-19, enrolled during active disease. The CDR3 spells CASSHGAGLPGEQYF. In nucleotides, the CDR3 is TGTGCCAGCAGCCATGGCGCAGGACTCCCGGGGGAGCAGTACTTC.